The 9 T cell receptor beta chains below were found in one sample sequenced in a study of shared clonotypes between healthy human individuals (TCRdb year 2020). CD8 naive samples consisted of CD45RO-negative cells that were positively selected for CCR7, yielding a CD45RA+CCR7+ population without TemRA cells. The method was the immunoSEQ multiplex PCR assay. TCRdb re-hosts the immuneACCESS table, in-frame sequences only. Its copies lack some clones; in the studies checked, an unresolved V gene accounts for under half of them, and the cause for the rest is not known. Across this sample there are about 2.1 million clones, with just under 95% seen only once. Of the sample, roughly 1.7% falls within the top ten clones. Sequenced input: naive CD8+ T cells from PBMCs. In the paper's terms, the cell subset or site label means: CD45RA+CCR7+. Receptor source: a man younger than 35 in good health. Some clones in this sample may be carry-over from other donors' samples.

This clone was recorded once. The chain has TRBV4-1 and TRBJ1-1; TRBD1 matches at 7 bases. CDR3 length: 16 amino acids. V lost 3 bases to trimming and J lost 0 bases; unmatched junction nucleotides: 7. Germline V gene data show CDR1 as MGHRA and CDR2 as YSYEKL. CDR3 in DNA: TGCGCCAGCAGCCAGTACGGACAGGCAATGAACACTGAAGCTTTCTTT. It is translated as CASSQYGQAMNTEAFF.

This chain links TRBV2 with TRBJ2-7, with no clear D. Trimming took 8 bases from V and 4 from J, leaving 12 bases between them. There are 12 residues in the CDR3. Germline CDR1 and CDR2: SNHLY and FYNNEI. The CDR3 is CASGAQTYEQYF. The CDR3 DNA follows: TGTGCCAGCGGCGCACAGACTTACGAGCAGTACTTC.

V and J are TRBV4-1 and TRBJ1-1; no clear D gene. V dropped 1 base and J dropped 4 bases, with 10 bases sitting between them. This CDR3 comprises 14 residues. Germline V gene sequence: CDR1 MGHRA, CDR2 YSYEKL. Here the CDR3 reads CASSQARLPTEAFF. The DNA for the CDR3 is TGCGCCAGCAGCCAAGCAAGACTCCCCACTGAAGCTTTCTTT.

This chain uses TRBV9 with TRBJ2-2, with D unclear. V was clipped by 8 bases and J by 2 bases, with 10 bases between them. The CDR3 loop spans 13 amino acids. Germline CDR1 is SGDLS and CDR2 is YYNGEE. The chain's CDR3 is CASSWTNTGELFF. The CDR3 region has the DNA TGTGCCAGTTCGTGGACCAACACCGGGGAGCTGTTTTTT.

This rearrangement joins TRBV11-2 to TRBJ2-7; 7 bases match TRBD1. After removal of 0 bases from V and 4 bases from J, the junction contained 3 bases not matched to a gene. This CDR3 has 14 residues. Germline V gene sequence: CDR1 SGHAT, CDR2 FQNNGV. The CDR3 region has the DNA TGTGCCAGCAGCTTAGAGGGCAGGGGGTACGAGCAGTACTTC. Protein product: CASSLEGRGYEQYF.

The chain joins TRBV9 to TRBJ2-3; 10 bases line up with TRBD2. The junction had 12 bases not matched to a gene; V was cut back by 3 bases and J by 2 bases. This CDR3 has 18 amino acids. Germline-derived CDR1 and CDR2 are SGDLS and YYNGEE. CDR3 DNA sequence: TGTGCCAGCAGCGCCGTCGACCGGGGACTAGCGTACACAGATACGCAGTATTTT. Amino acids: CASSAVDRGLAYTDTQYF.

This chain uses TRBV30 with TRBJ1-1; D is possibly TRBD1 (6 bases). Germline values: CDR1 GTSNPN, CDR2 SVGIG (reference sequence). Trimming removed 4 bases at V and 6 bases at J, with 15 bases between. CDR3 length: 13 amino acids. The CDR3 bases are TGTGCCTGGAATACAGGGAGGGGAGCTGAAGCTTTCTTT. Translating gives CAWNTGRGAEAFF.

The chain carries TRBV29-1 and TRBJ2-7; 9 bases are a match to TRBD1. Germline V lookup: CDR1 SQVTM, CDR2 ANQGSEA. The CDR3 has 15 amino acids. V trimming: 0 bases; J trimming: 4 bases; junction bases outside the gene matches: 7. The CDR3 sequence is CSVEDLGDREYEQYF. The CDR3 region has the DNA TGCAGCGTTGAAGATCTGGGGGACAGGGAGTACGAGCAGTACTTC.

The V and J genes are TRBV6-1 and TRBJ2-2; D is perhaps TRBD1 (6 bases). Germline values: CDR1 MNHNS, CDR2 SASEGT. The CDR3 covers 14 residues. The ends were cut back, 6 bases at V and 5 bases at J, with 13 bases in the middle. The CDR3 nucleotides are TGTGCCAGCAGCCCACGACAGGCGACCGGGGAGCTGTTTTTT. Amino acids: CASSPRQATGELFF.